These 5 T cell receptor beta chains were sequenced from one sample in a study of shared clonotypes between healthy human individuals. Here immunoSEQ multiplex PCR was the method, and the copy in TCRdb shows in-frame clones only, minus some. The data contain about 2.4 million clones, 90% to 95% of them singletons. Sequencing was done on a sample of naive CD4+ T cells from PBMCs. Documented subset: CD45RA+ positively selected. The receptors originated from a man younger than 30 in good health. Some clones in this sample may be carry-over from other donors' samples.

The genes are TRBV7-3 and TRBJ2-1; 7 bases are shared with TRBD1. CDR3 length: 15 amino acids. With V trimmed by 3 bases and J by 3 bases, 5 bases remained unmatched. Germline V CDR1 and CDR2: SGHTA, FQGTGA. CDR3 coding DNA: TGTGCCAGCAGCTTCTCAGGGGGACACTACAATGAGCAGTTCTTC. It codes for CASSFSGGHYNEQFF. Drawing the rest from reference TRBV7-3 and TRBJ2-1, the complete variable domain is GAGVSQTPSNKVTEKGKYVELRCDPISGHTALYWYRQSLGQGPEFLIYFQGTGAADDSGLPNDRFFAVRPEGSVSTLKIQRTERGDSAVYLCASSFSGGHYNEQFFGPGTRLTVL.

The CDR3 sequence: CASSPDVGGTGSFF. CDR3 in DNA: TGTGCCAGCTCACCGGACGTAGGGGGGACGGGGTCTTTCTTT. The chain uses TRBV18 and TRBJ1-1, with D perhaps TRBD1 (6 bases). Trimming left V 3 bases short and J 12 bases short, with 20 bases between. Per germline, CDR1 KGHSH and CDR2 LQKENI. This CDR3 comprises 14 residues.

The J gene is TRBJ1-1, the V gene TRBV11-1, with 12 bases that match TRBD1. The CDR3 contains 16 residues. V lost 5 bases, J lost 0 bases, and 4 bases stayed unmatched. Germline V CDR1 and CDR2: SGHAT, FQDESV (reference sequence). CDR3 sequence: CASSPRDRGLNTEAFF. CDR3 nucleotides: TGTGCCAGCAGCCCCCGGGACAGGGGGCTGAACACTGAAGCTTTCTTT.

The chain links TRBV4-1 to TRBJ2-1; D remains ambiguous. Germline V gives CDR1 MGHRA, CDR2 YSYEKL. V lost 1 base and J lost 7, with 11 bases in between. This CDR3 has 14 amino acids. The CDR3 reads CASSQVIGTNEQFF. CDR3 bases: TGCGCCAGCAGCCAAGTAATCGGAACGAATGAGCAGTTCTTC.

The J gene is TRBJ1-5, the V gene TRBV30; tentatively, D is TRBD1 (5 bases). This CDR3 region has 13 residues. Germline-derived CDR1 and CDR2 are GTSNPN and SVGIG (reference sequence). V was pared by 1 base and J by 6 bases, with 10 bases between. The CDR3 sequence is CAWSEGSRQPQHF. The CDR3 nucleotides are TGTGCCTGGAGTGAGGGGTCTCGTCAGCCCCAGCATTTT.